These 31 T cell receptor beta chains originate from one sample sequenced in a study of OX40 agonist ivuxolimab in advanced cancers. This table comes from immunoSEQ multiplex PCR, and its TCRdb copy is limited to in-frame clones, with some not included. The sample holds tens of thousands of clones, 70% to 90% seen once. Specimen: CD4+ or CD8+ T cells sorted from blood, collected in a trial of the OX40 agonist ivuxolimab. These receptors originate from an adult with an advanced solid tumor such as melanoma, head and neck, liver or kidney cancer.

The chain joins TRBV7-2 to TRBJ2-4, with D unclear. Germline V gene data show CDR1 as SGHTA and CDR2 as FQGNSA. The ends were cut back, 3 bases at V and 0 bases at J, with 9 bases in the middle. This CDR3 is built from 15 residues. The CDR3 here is CASSFPIGAKNIQYF. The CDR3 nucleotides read TGTGCCAGCAGCTTCCCTATAGGAGCCAAAAACATTCAGTACTTC.

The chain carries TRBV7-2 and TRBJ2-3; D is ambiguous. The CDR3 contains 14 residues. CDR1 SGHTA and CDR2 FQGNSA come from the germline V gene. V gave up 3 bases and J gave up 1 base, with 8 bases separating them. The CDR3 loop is CASSFQDGTDTQYF. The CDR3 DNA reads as TGTGCCAGCAGCTTTCAGGATGGCACAGATACGCAGTATTTT.

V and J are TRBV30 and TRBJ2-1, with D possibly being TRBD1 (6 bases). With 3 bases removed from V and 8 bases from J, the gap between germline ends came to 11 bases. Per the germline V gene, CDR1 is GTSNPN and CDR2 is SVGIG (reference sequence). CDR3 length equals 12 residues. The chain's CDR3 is CAWRPRGYEQFF. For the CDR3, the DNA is TGTGCCTGGAGGCCCAGGGGCTATGAGCAGTTCTTC.

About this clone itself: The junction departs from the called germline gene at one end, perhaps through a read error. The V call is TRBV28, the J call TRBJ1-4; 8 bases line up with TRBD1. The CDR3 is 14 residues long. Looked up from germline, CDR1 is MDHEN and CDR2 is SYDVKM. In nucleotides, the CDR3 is TGTGCCAGCAGTCACCGGGACAGGACCTTCCCGGAGGTTTTT. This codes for CASSHRDRTFPEVF.

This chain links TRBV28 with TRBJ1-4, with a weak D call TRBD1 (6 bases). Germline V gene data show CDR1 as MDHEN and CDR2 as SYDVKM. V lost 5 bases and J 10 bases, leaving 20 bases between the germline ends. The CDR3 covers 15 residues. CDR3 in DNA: TGTGCCAGCAGTCCTACAGGGACTGTTAAGGGAAAACTGTTTTTT. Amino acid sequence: CASSPTGTVKGKLFF.

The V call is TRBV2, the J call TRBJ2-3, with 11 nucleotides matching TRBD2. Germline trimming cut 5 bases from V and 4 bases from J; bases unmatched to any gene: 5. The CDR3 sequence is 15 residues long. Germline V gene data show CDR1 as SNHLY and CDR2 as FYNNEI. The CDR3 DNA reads TGTGCCAGCAGTTTAGCGGGAGGGCGGTCAGATACGCAGTATTTT. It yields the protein CASSLAGGRSDTQYF.

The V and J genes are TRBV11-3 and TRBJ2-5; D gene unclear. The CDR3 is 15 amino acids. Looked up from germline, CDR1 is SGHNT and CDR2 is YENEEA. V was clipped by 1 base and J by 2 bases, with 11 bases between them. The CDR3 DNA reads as TGTGCCAGCAGCTTAGGGTGGGATACGCAAGAGACCCAGTACTTC. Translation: CASSLGWDTQETQYF.

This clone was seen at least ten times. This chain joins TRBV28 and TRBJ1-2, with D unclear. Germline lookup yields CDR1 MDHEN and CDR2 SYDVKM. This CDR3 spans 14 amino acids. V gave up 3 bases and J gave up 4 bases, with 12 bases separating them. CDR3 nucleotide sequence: TGTGCCAGCAGTTTTCTGCTCGGGGTCTATGGCTACACCTTC. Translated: CASSFLLGVYGYTF.

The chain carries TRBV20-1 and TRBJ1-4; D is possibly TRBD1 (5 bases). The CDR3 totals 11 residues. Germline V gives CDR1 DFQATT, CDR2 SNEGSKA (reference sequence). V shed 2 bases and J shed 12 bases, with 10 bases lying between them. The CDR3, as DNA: TGCAGTGCTAGATGGGGGAGCGAACTGTTTTTT. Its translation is CSARWGSELFF.

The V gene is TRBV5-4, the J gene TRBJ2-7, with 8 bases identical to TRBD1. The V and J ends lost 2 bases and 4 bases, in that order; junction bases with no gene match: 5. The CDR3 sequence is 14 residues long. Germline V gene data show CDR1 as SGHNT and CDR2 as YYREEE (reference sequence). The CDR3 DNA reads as TGTGCCAGCAGCTTCGGACAGGGCAGGTACGAGCAGTACTTC. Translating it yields CASSFGQGRYEQYF.

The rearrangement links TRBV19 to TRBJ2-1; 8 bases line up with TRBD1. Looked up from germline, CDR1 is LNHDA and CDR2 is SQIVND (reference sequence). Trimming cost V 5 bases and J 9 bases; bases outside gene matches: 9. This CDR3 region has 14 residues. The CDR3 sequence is CASSPLTGEAEQFF. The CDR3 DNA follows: TGTGCCAGTAGTCCGCTGACAGGGGAGGCTGAGCAGTTCTTC.

In nucleotides, the CDR3 is TGTGCCAGCAGCCTGCTGGCTCTGGGCAGGGTGAACACTGAAGCTTTCTTT. Translated, it gives CASSLLALGRVNTEAFF. This chain links TRBV11-2 with TRBJ1-1; perhaps TRBD1 as D (5 bases). This CDR3 region has 17 residues. V shed 5 bases and J shed 0 bases, with 19 bases lying between them. Germline V lookup: CDR1 SGHAT, CDR2 FQNNGV.

In DNA form, the CDR3 reads TGTGCCTGGAGTTCCAGGGGTGGCTACACCTTC. It encodes CAWSSRGGYTF. This chain connects TRBV30 to TRBJ1-2; D might be TRBD1 (6 bases). This CDR3 spans 11 amino acids. The germline V and J ends were trimmed by 2 bases and 7 bases, with 8 bases remaining between them. Germline CDR1 is GTSNPN and CDR2 is SVGIG (reference sequence).

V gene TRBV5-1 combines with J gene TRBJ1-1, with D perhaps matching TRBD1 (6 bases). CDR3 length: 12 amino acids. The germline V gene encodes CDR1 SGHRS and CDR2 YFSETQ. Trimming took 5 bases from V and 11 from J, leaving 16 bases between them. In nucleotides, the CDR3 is TGCGCCAGCAGTACCTTTCAGGGGCATGCTTTCTTT. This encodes CASSTFQGHAFF. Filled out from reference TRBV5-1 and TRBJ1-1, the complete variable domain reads KAGVTQTPRYLIKTRGQQVTLSCSPISGHRSVSWYQQTPGQGLQFLFEYFSETQRNKGNFPGRFSGRQFSNSRSEMNVSTLELGDSALYLCASSTFQGHAFFGQGTRLTVV.

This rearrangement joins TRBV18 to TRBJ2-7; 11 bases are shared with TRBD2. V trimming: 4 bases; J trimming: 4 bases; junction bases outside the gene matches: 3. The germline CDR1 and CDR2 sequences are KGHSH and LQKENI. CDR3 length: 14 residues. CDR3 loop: CASSQRTSGYEQYF. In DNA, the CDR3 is TGTGCCAGCTCACAACGGACTAGCGGGTACGAGCAGTACTTC.

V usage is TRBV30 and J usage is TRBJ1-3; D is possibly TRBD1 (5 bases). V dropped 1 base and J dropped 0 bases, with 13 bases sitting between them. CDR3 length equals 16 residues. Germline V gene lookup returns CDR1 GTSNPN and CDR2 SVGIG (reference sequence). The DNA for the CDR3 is TGTGCCTGGAGTGCCGGGACTGGAAGCTCTGGAAACACCATATATTTT. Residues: CAWSAGTGSSGNTIYF.

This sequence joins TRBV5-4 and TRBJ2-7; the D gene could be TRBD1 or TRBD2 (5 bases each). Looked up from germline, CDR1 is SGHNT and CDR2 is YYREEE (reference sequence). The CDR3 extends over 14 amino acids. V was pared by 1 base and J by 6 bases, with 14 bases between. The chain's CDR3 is CASSLLRGEGEQYF. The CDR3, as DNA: TGTGCCAGCAGCTTGTTAAGGGGTGAGGGCGAGCAGTACTTC.

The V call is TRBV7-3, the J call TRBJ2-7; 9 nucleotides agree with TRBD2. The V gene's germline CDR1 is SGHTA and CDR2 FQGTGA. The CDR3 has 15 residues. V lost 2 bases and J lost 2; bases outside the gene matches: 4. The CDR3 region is CASSLQASGAYEQYF. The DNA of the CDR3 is TGTGCCAGCAGCTTACAGGCTAGCGGGGCCTACGAGCAGTACTTC.

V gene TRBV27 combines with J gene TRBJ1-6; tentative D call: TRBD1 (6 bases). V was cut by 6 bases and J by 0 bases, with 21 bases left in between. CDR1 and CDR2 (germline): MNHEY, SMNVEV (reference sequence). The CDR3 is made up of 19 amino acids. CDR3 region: CASSWAVGGSSSYNSPLHF. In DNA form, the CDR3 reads TGTGCCAGCAGCTGGGCAGTTGGGGGCTCGAGCTCCTATAATTCACCCCTCCACTTT.

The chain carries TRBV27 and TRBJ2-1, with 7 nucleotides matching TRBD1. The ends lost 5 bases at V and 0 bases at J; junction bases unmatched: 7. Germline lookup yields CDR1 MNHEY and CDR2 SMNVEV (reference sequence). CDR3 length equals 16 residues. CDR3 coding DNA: TGTGCCAGCAGTGTACAGGGGTCGAGCTCCTACAATGAGCAGTTCTTC. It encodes CASSVQGSSSYNEQFF.

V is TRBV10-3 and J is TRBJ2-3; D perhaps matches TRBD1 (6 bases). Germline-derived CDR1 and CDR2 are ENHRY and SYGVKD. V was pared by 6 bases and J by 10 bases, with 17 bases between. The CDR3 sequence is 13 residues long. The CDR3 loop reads CAIRAGDQEAQYF. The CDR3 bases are TGTGCCATCAGGGCAGGGGACCAAGAAGCGCAGTATTTT.

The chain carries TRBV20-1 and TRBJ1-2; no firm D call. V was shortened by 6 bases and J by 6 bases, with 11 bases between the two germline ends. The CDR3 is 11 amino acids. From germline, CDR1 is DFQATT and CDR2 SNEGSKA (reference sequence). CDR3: CSAPGRDGYTF. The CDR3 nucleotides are TGCAGTGCCCCTGGACGGGATGGCTACACCTTC.

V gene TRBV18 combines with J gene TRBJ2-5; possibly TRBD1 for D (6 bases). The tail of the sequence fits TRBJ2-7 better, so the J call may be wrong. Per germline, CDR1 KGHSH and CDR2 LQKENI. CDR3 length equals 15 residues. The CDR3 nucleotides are TGTGCCAGCTCACCAGCAGGGGTGGGCTCCTACGAGCAGTACTTC. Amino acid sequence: CASSPAGVGSYEQYF.

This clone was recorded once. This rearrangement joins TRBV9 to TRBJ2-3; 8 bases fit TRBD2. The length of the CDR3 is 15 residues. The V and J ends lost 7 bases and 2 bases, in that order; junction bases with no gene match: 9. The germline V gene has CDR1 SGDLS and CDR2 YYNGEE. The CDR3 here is CASARTSGHTDTQYF. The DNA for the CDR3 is TGTGCCAGCGCCCGCACTAGCGGACACACAGATACGCAGTATTTT.

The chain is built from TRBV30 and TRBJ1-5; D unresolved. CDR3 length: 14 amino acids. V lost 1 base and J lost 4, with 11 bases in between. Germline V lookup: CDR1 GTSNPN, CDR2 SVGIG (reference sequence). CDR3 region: CAWSAHPINQPQHF. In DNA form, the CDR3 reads TGTGCCTGGAGTGCCCACCCTATTAATCAGCCCCAGCATTTT.

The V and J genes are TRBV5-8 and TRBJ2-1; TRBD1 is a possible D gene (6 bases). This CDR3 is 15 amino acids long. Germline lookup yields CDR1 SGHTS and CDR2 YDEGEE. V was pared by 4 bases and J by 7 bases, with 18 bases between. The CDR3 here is CASSAWGQGSNEQFF. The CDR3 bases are TGTGCCAGCAGCGCGTGGGGGCAGGGATCGAATGAGCAGTTCTTC. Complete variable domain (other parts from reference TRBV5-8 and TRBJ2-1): EAGVTQSPTHLIKTRGQQATLRCSPISGHTSVYWYQQALGLGLQFLLWYDEGEERNRGNFPPRFSGRQFPNYSSELNVNALELEDSALYLCASSAWGQGSNEQFFGPGTRLTVL.

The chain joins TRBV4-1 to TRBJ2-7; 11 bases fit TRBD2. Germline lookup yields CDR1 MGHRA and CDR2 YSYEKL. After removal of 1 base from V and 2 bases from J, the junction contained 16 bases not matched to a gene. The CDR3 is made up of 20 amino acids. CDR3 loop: CASSQVVTDGTSGSTYEQYF. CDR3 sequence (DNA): TGCGCCAGCAGCCAAGTCGTGACAGACGGGACTAGCGGTTCTACCTACGAGCAGTACTTC.

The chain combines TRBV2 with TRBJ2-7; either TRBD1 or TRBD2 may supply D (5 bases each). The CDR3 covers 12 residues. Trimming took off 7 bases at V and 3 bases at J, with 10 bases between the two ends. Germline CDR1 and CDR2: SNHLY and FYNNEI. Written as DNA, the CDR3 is TGTGCCAGCACAGGTGGGGGCTACGAGCAGTACTTC. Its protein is CASTGGGYEQYF.

The CDR3 loop is CASSVELLAGVETQYF. The CDR3 coding sequence is TGTGCCAGCAGCGTAGAATTACTAGCGGGAGTAGAGACCCAGTACTTC. The chain has TRBV9 and TRBJ2-5; 11 positions match TRBD2. Germline-derived CDR1 and CDR2 are SGDLS and YYNGEE. The length of the CDR3 is 16 residues. J was trimmed by 4 bases and V by 0 bases; bases with no gene match: 5.

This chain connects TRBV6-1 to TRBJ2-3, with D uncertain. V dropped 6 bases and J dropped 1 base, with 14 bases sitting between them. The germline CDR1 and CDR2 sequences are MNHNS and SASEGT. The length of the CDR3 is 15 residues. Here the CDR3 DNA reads TGTGCCAGCAGCCCGGAAGGAGCCCGCACAGATACGCAGTATTTT. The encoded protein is CASSPEGARTDTQYF.

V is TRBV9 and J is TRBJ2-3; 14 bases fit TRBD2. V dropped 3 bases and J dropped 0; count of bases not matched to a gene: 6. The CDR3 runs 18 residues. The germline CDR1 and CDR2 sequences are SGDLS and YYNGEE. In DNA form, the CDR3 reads TGTGCCAGCAGCGGACTAGCGGGAGGGCCTTTAAGCACAGATACGCAGTATTTT. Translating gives CASSGLAGGPLSTDTQYF.